This TCR beta chain comes out of a study of OX40 agonist ivuxolimab in advanced cancers. Study as a whole: Patients received the agonistic anti-OX40 (CD134) antibody ivuxolimab.

This table comes from immunoSEQ multiplex PCR, and its TCRdb copy is limited to in-frame clones, with some not included. The table records about 35,000 clones, about 83% of them present only once. Germline V CDR1 and CDR2: MNHEY, SVGAGI. The CDR3 has 13 amino acids. V is TRBV6-5 and J is TRBJ2-5; TRBD2 is a possible D gene (5 bases). The J call may be wrong; the DNA end is better matched by TRBJ2-7. Sequenced here: CD4+ or CD8+ T cells sorted from blood, sampled in a trial of the OX40 agonist ivuxolimab. The clonotype was recovered from an adult with an advanced solid tumor such as melanoma, head and neck, liver or kidney cancer. CDR3 amino acids: CASRRTVDYEQYF. For the CDR3, the DNA is TGTGCCAGCAGGAGGACTGTAGACTACGAGCAGTACTTC.